Listed below are T cell receptor beta chains from one sample, sequenced in a study of T cell changes during pregnancy in multiple sclerosis. The repertoire was sequenced with immunoSEQ multiplex PCR; TCRdb's copy has only in-frame clones and lacks some. Here the sample spans about 92,000 clones, about 93% being singletons. The sequences come from peripheral blood, collected in the first trimester of pregnancy. All receptors come from a female donor with multiple sclerosis, enrolled in a pregnancy study. CDR3s include the opening cysteine and the closing phenylalanine or tryptophan. A D gene is named only where the DNA matches it firmly. The size entry is marked missing in some rows and otherwise reads once, few, many or a size class.

clone size	J gene	D gene	V gene	CDR3 length	CDR3 protein	CDR3 DNA
-	TRBJ1-2	TRBD1	TRBV5-4	15	CASSAGDRGGEGYTF	TGTGCCAGCAGCGCAGGGGACAGGGGCGGAGAGGGCTACACCTTC
-	TRBJ2-4	-	TRBV12-5	12	CASGFASNIQYF	TGTGCTAGTGGCTTTGCTAGTAACATTCAGTACTTC
-	TRBJ1-2	-	TRBV6-6	15	CASSYGTQANYGYTF	TGTGCCAGCAGCTATGGGACACAAGCTAACTATGGCTACACCTTC
-	TRBJ1-1	TRBD1	TRBV5-4	14	CASSFRGRKTEAFF	TGTGCCAGCAGCTTCAGGGGGCGAAAGACTGAAGCTTTCTTT
-	TRBJ2-2	TRBD1	TRBV2	14	CASLGQGVTGELFF	TGTGCCAGCCTTGGGCAGGGGGTAACCGGGGAGCTGTTTTTT
once	TRBJ1-3	-	TRBV6-6	15	CASSSAGGQGNTIYF	TGTGCCAGCAGTTCAGCGGGAGGACAAGGAAACACCATATATTTT
-	TRBJ1-3	-	TRBV29-1	13	CSVGPGAGNTIYF	TGCAGCGTGGGTCCAGGGGCTGGAAACACCATATATTTT
once	TRBJ2-1	TRBD1	TRBV27	14	CASSWTGTYNEQFF	TGTGCCAGCAGTTGGACAGGAACCTACAATGAGCAGTTCTTC
-	TRBJ2-7	-	TRBV10-3	13	CAISAQGAHEQYF	TGTGCCATCAGTGCACAGGGTGCCCACGAGCAGTACTTC
-	TRBJ2-5	TRBD2	TRBV7-3	14	CASGPGLAGSTQYF	TGTGCCAGCGGCCCAGGGCTAGCGGGGAGTACCCAGTACTTC
-	TRBJ2-5	-	TRBV18	12	CASSPGARPQYF	TGTGCCAGCTCACCAGGGGCTAGGCCCCAGTACTTC
-	TRBJ2-2	TRBD2	TRBV27	16	CASSIQSGGATGELFF	TGTGCCAGCAGTATCCAGAGCGGGGGGGCCACGGGGGAGCTGTTTTTT
-	TRBJ1-2	TRBD1	TRBV12-5	17	CASGFSRTGDYNYGYTF	TGTGCTAGTGGTTTCTCACGGACAGGGGACTACAACTATGGCTACACCTTC
-	TRBJ2-1	TRBD2	TRBV19	15	CASRELAGVDNEQFF	TGTGCCAGTAGGGAACTAGCGGGGGTGGACAATGAGCAGTTCTTC
-	TRBJ2-5	-	TRBV19	13	CASSDGRGGTQYF	TGTGCCAGTAGTGACGGTCGAGGGGGGACCCAGTACTTC
-	TRBJ1-2	-	TRBV5-1	18	CASSSRPMNREGDYGYTF	TGCGCCAGCAGCTCACGCCCGATGAACAGGGAAGGGGACTATGGCTACACCTTC